A single sample gave rise to the 26 T cell receptor beta chains below, sequenced in a study of CD8 T cells in Susac syndrome. RNA, at roughly 0.5 to 1 ug, was reverse transcribed with random hexamers. TCRdb re-derived calls from the immunoSEQ multiplex PCR reads in MiXCR, one entry per CDR3 protein. The sample carries just over 300,000 distinct CDR3 sequences, just over 90% recorded once. The sequenced material came from CD4+ T cells from PBMCs. All receptors derive from a human donor with multiple sclerosis.

CDR3 nucleotides: TGTGCCAGCAGTGGACAGGGGGGAGGTCAGCCCCAGCATTTT. It specifies CASSGQGGGQPQHF. V is TRBV6-1 and J is TRBJ1-5, with TRBD1 matching over 9 bases. The CDR3 is 14 amino acids. CDR1 is MNHNS and CDR2 is SASEGT in the germline V gene. V shed 4 bases and J 6 bases; nucleotides not matched to a gene: 4.

This rearrangement joins TRBV3-1 to TRBJ2-1; D unclear. Germline CDR1 and CDR2: LGHDT and YNNKEL (reference sequence). The CDR3 length is 11 residues. The ends were cut back, 6 bases at V and 9 bases at J, with 9 bases in the middle. The CDR3 DNA reads as TGTGCCAGCAGTAATATTGGTGAGCAGTTCTTC. Its translation is CASSNIGEQFF.

The V call is TRBV12-5, the J call TRBJ2-5, with D maybe TRBD2 (7 bases). The CDR3 length is 14 residues. V lost 6 bases, J lost 2 bases, and 13 bases lay in between. Germline values: CDR1 LGHNT, CDR2 FRNRAP. The chain's CDR3 is CASGAGHLQETQYF. CDR3 bases: TGTGCTAGTGGAGCGGGACACTTGCAAGAGACCCAGTACTTC.

This chain uses TRBV18 with TRBJ2-1; maybe TRBD1 (6 bases). The CDR3 is 13 residues long. Trimming shortened V by 5 bases and J by 6 bases, and 11 bases separated the two germline ends. Germline CDR1 and CDR2: KGHSH and LQKENI. CDR3 residues: CASSSDSGNEQFF. As DNA, the CDR3 is TGTGCCAGCTCATCGGACAGCGGCAATGAGCAGTTCTTC.

This sequence joins TRBV18 and TRBJ2-1, with no clear D. CDR3 size: 15 residues. CDR1 KGHSH and CDR2 LQKENI come from the germline V gene. Trimming pared 5 bases from V and 0 bases from J, leaving 11 bases between. The CDR3 protein is CASSTTRSSYNEQFF. CDR3 nucleotides: TGTGCCAGCTCAACGACGAGGAGCTCCTACAATGAGCAGTTCTTC.

The gene calls are TRBV20-1 and TRBJ1-5; D call uncertain. The CDR3 length is 13 residues. The ends were cut back, 5 bases at V and 5 bases at J, with 13 bases in the middle. Germline-derived CDR1 and CDR2 are DFQATT and SNEGSKA (reference sequence). The CDR3 loop is CSAGGKLHQPQHF. CDR3 nucleotides: TGCAGTGCTGGAGGAAAATTACATCAGCCCCAGCATTTT.

This chain joins TRBV7-2 and TRBJ2-7; D tentatively fits TRBD1 or TRBD2 (5 bases each). Germline CDR1 is SGHTA and CDR2 is FQGNSA. The V end lost 5 bases, the J end lost 7 bases, and 21 bases lay between the germline ends. The length of the CDR3 is 15 residues. In nucleotides, the CDR3 is TGTGCCAGCAGCCGGGGTCGAGGGGTACCTGCGGAGCAGTACTTC. It yields the protein CASSRGRGVPAEQYF.

This clonotype was detected only once. The gene calls are TRBV2 and TRBJ1-2, with a tentative D call TRBD1 (5 bases). The CDR3 extends over 13 amino acids. Trimming removed 4 bases from V and 7 bases from J, with 13 bases in between. The germline V gene encodes CDR1 SNHLY and CDR2 FYNNEI. CDR3 region: CASSVTGTSGYTF. CDR3 bases: TGTGCCAGCAGTGTTACCGGGACCTCTGGCTACACCTTC.

This clonotype was counted once. V is TRBV3-1 and J is TRBJ1-1; no clear D gene. The germline gives CDR1 LGHDT, CDR2 YNNKEL (reference sequence). Trimming pared 1 base from V and 4 bases from J, leaving 13 bases between. The CDR3 is made up of 15 amino acids. Here the CDR3 DNA reads TGTGCCAGCAGCCAAGTACCCAGGCGGGGCACTGAAGCTTTCTTT. It yields the protein CASSQVPRRGTEAFF.

The V and J genes are TRBV14 and TRBJ1-6, with D unclear. The CDR3 spans 15 residues. V was trimmed by 1 base and J by 4 bases, leaving 8 bases between them. CDR1 is SGHDN and CDR2 is FVKESK in the germline V gene. The CDR3 region is CASSQVQTYNSPLHF. The DNA of the CDR3 is TGTGCCAGCAGCCAAGTCCAGACTTATAATTCACCCCTCCACTTT. The full variable domain, with the rest looked up from reference TRBV14 and TRBJ1-6, is EAGVTQFPSHSVIEKGQTVTLRCDPISGHDNLYWYRRVMGKEIKFLLHFVKESKQDESGMPNNRFLAERTGGTYSTLKVQPAELEDSGVYFCASSQVQTYNSPLHFGNGTRLTVT.

This clonotype was seen only a few times. The V call is TRBV5-4, the J call TRBJ1-1, with TRBD1 as a possible D gene (6 bases). In germline, CDR1 is SGHNT, CDR2 YYREEE (reference sequence). The V gene lost 4 bases and the J gene lost 1 base, with 11 bases spanning the gap. The CDR3 length is 14 residues. This CDR3 reads CASSSRDKNTEAFF. The CDR3, as DNA: TGTGCCAGCAGCAGCCGGGACAAGAACACTGAAGCTTTCTTT.

This clonotype was counted between two and nine times. The chain joins TRBV11-2 to TRBJ1-6; the D gene is possibly TRBD1 (5 bases). Germline V gene data show CDR1 as SGHAT and CDR2 as FQNNGV. This CDR3 is built from 14 residues. With 3 bases removed from V and 5 bases from J, the gap between germline ends came to 8 bases. Here the CDR3 reads CASSFWTNNSPLHF. Here the CDR3 DNA reads TGTGCCAGCAGCTTTTGGACAAATAATTCACCCCTCCACTTT. The entire variable domain, with the rest obtained from reference TRBV11-2 and TRBJ1-6, is as follows: EAGVAQSPRYKIIEKRQSVAFWCNPISGHATLYWYQQILGQGPKLLIQFQNNGVVDDSQLPKDRFSAERLKGVDSTLKIQPAKLEDSAVYLCASSFWTNNSPLHFGNGTRLTVT.

This clonotype appeared once. V usage is TRBV20-1 and J usage is TRBJ2-5; D is possibly TRBD1 (6 bases). Trimming shortened V by 5 bases and J by 4 bases, and 14 bases separated the two germline ends. Germline V gene data show CDR1 as DFQATT and CDR2 as SNEGSKA (reference sequence). The length of the CDR3 is 13 residues. This CDR3 is CSAQNRVTETQYF. The DNA of the CDR3 is TGCAGTGCTCAAAACAGGGTAACAGAGACCCAGTACTTC.

DNA of the CDR3: TGCGCCAGCAGCTTGGATGGGACATCTAGCACAGATACGCAGTATTTT. It specifies CASSLDGTSSTDTQYF. The chain employs TRBV5-1 and TRBJ2-3, with a possible D match to TRBD1 (6 bases). CDR3 size: 16 residues. CDR1 and CDR2 (germline): SGHRS, YFSETQ. Trimming pared 0 bases from V and 0 bases from J, leaving 11 bases between.

The chain has TRBV20-1 and TRBJ2-1; 10 bases are a match to TRBD2. CDR3 length: 13 amino acids. Germline loops: CDR1 DFQATT, CDR2 SNEGSKA (reference sequence). Unmatched junction bases numbered 8, after V lost 6 bases and J lost 9 bases. The CDR3 loop reads CSAGVSGRVEQFF. The DNA of the CDR3 is TGCAGTGCCGGGGTGAGCGGGAGGGTTGAGCAGTTCTTC.

This clonotype was observed a single time. The CDR3 loop reads CAISVEGRNYGYTF. CDR3 bases: TGTGCCATCAGTGTGGAGGGGAGGAACTATGGCTACACCTTC. V gene TRBV10-3 combines with J gene TRBJ1-2; a weak D match, TRBD1 (5 bases). Germline CDR1 is ENHRY and CDR2 is SYGVKD. The CDR3 length is 14 residues. The germline V and J ends were trimmed by 4 bases and 2 bases, with 11 bases remaining between them.

This clonotype appeared a single time. Compared with germline, one end of the junction differs, possibly owing to a read error. The genes are TRBV6-4 and TRBJ2-7; 9 bases fit TRBD2. Germline V gene sequence: CDR1 MRHNA, CDR2 SNTAGT. The CDR3 extends over 11 amino acids. In DNA, the CDR3 is TGTGCCAGCAGTGAAAGCCTAGCGGGGAACTTC. This encodes CASSESLAGNF.

The chain recombines TRBV6-6 with TRBJ2-1; TRBD2 matches at 11 bases. This CDR3 is 14 amino acids long. V lost 7 bases and J lost 3; bases outside the gene matches: 2. The germline CDR1 and CDR2 sequences are MNHNY and SVGAGI (reference sequence). DNA for the CDR3: TGTGCCAGCACGACTAGCGGGAACTACAATGAGCAGTTCTTC. Its protein is CASTTSGNYNEQFF.

The chain employs TRBV6-6 and TRBJ1-1; D gene ambiguous. V gave up 5 bases and J gave up 6 bases, with 16 bases separating them. Germline CDR1 MNHNY, CDR2 SVGAGI (reference sequence). The CDR3 runs to 14 residues. The CDR3 region has the DNA TGTGCCAGCAGTAAATACAGCGAGGCAGCTGAAGCTTTCTTT. This codes for CASSKYSEAAEAFF.

To note about this clonotype: This likely comes from a read error, as the CDR3 has no conserved phenylalanine or tryptophan at its end. The CDR3 coding sequence is TGTGCCAGTAGTATACTAGACATTCAGTACCTC. Protein sequence: CASSILDIQYL. V usage is TRBV19 and J usage is TRBJ2-4; no reliable D call. Trimming cost V 2 bases and J 8 bases, with 4 bases left between them. Germline assignment: CDR1 LNHDA and CDR2 SQIVND (reference sequence). This CDR3 has 11 amino acids.

This clonotype has just one count. This rearrangement joins TRBV5-1 to TRBJ2-5; 9 positions match TRBD1. J was trimmed by 5 bases and V by 3 bases; bases with no gene match: 8. The CDR3 is made up of 15 amino acids. Per the germline V gene, CDR1 is SGHRS and CDR2 is YFSETQ. CDR3 nucleotides: TGCGCCAGCAGCTCCGGGGGGACAGGGCGGGAGACCCAGTACTTC. It is translated as CASSSGGTGRETQYF.

A few counts support this clonotype. Germline is not matched at one junction end, which may reflect a read error. V gene TRBV18 combines with J gene TRBJ2-5; the D gene is possibly TRBD2 (6 bases). Germline V CDR1 and CDR2: KGHSH, LQKENI. The CDR3 has 14 residues. Here the CDR3 DNA reads TGTGCCAGCTCTCCACCGGGAGTACAAGAGACCCAGTACTTC. Residues: CASSPPGVQETQYF.

J is TRBJ1-2 and V is TRBV5-1; the match to TRBD1 covers 7 bases. The germline gives CDR1 SGHRS, CDR2 YFSETQ. This CDR3 region has 15 residues. The ends lost 4 bases at V and 4 bases at J; junction bases unmatched: 10. The CDR3 here is CASSVRQGATYGYTF. The CDR3 bases are TGCGCCAGCAGCGTAAGACAGGGAGCCACCTATGGCTACACCTTC.

V usage is TRBV3-1 and J usage is TRBJ1-6, with D unresolved. The CDR3 runs to 15 residues. Trimming pared 0 bases from V and 10 bases from J, leaving 13 bases between. Germline CDR1 LGHDT, CDR2 YNNKEL (reference sequence). The CDR3 sequence: CASSQDRGQRSPLHF. DNA of the CDR3: TGTGCCAGCAGCCAAGATCGTGGGCAACGATCACCCCTCCACTTT. Full variable domain (outside the CDR3, taken from reference TRBV3-1 and TRBJ1-6): DTAVSQTPKYLVTQMGNDKSIKCEQNLGHDTMYWYKQDSKKFLKIMFSYNNKELIINETVPNRFSPKSPDKAHLNLHINSLELGDSAVYFCASSQDRGQRSPLHFGNGTRLTVT.

The V call is TRBV7-2, the J call TRBJ1-5; TRBD1 matches at 11 bases. V dropped 5 bases and J dropped 6; count of bases not matched to a gene: 6. Germline values: CDR1 SGHTA, CDR2 FQGNSA. The CDR3 runs 15 residues. CDR3 residues: CASSRRTGGVQPQHF. The CDR3 DNA reads as TGTGCCAGCAGCCGGAGGACAGGGGGCGTTCAGCCCCAGCATTTT. Looking up the rest from reference TRBV7-2 and TRBJ1-5 gives the full variable domain: GAGVSQSPSNKVTEKGKDVELRCDPISGHTALYWYRQSLGQGLEFLIYFQGNSAPDKSGLPSDRFSAERTGGSVSTLTIQRTQQEDSAVYLCASSRRTGGVQPQHFGDGTRLSIL.

The J gene is TRBJ2-1, the V gene TRBV6-5; no clear D. The CDR3 is 13 amino acids. The V gene's germline CDR1 is MNHEY and CDR2 SVGAGI. The V and J ends lost 5 bases and 3 bases respectively, with 8 bases between them. The CDR3 sequence is CASSRQIYNEQFF. The CDR3 DNA follows: TGTGCCAGCAGTCGACAAATCTACAATGAGCAGTTCTTC.